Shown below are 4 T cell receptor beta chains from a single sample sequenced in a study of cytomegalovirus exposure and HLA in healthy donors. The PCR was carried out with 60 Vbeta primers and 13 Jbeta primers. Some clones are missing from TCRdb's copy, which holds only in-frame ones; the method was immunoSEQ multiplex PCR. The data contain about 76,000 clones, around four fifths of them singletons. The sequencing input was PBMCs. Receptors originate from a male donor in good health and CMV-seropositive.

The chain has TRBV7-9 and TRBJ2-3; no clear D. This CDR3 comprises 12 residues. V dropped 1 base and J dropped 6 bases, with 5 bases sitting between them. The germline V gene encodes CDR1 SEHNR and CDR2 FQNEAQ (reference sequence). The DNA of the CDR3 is TGTGCCAGCAGCTTAGTCGGTGATACGCAGTATTTT. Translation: CASSLVGDTQYF.

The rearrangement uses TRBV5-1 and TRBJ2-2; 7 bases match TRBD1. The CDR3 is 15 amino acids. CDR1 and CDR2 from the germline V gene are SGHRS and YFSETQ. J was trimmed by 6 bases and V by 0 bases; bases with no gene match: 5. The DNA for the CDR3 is TGCGCCAGCAGCTTGGAGGGACAGTCGTCCGGGGAGCTGTTTTTT. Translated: CASSLEGQSSGELFF.

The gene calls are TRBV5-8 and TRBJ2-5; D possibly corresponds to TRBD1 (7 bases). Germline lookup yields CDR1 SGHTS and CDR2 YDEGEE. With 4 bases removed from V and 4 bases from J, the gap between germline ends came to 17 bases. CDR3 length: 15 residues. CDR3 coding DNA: TGTGCCAGCAGCCCGACAGGGAGGTTCGGAGAGACCCAGTACTTC. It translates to CASSPTGRFGETQYF.

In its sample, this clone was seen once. CDR3 in amino acids: CASGSGGRAYEQYF. In DNA form, the CDR3 reads TGTGCTAGTGGTTCGGGGGGCAGAGCCTACGAGCAGTACTTC. V gene TRBV12-5 combines with J gene TRBJ2-7; a possible D gene is TRBD2 (7 bases). Germline CDR1 reads LGHNT; CDR2 reads FRNRAP. V was clipped by 4 bases and J by 2 bases, with 12 bases between them. This CDR3 spans 14 amino acids.